The source of this T cell receptor beta chain is a study of shared clonotypes between healthy human individuals. Study-level findings and limits: Depth was large, yet rarefaction showed that sorted-subset sequencing was incomplete. The donor pool, a small one, limited the genetic and exposure-history diversity represented.

Looked up from germline, CDR1 is SGHRS and CDR2 is YFSETQ. V lost 0 bases, J lost 7 bases, and 25 bases stayed unmatched. The CDR3 has 20 residues. Into CD45RA+ naive and CD45RA-negative memory subsets, the CD4+ cells were split. Sequencing was performed with immunoSEQ multiplex PCR; in TCRdb, only in-frame clones are kept and a portion is missing. This table has about 2.3 million clones, approximately 93% appearing once. In the case of this clone: Its specificity is unknown.

This TCR derives from a man younger than 30 in good health. Some clones in this sample may be carry-over from other donors' samples. Specimen: naive CD4+ T cells from PBMCs. This sample's subset: CD45RA+ positively selected. The rearrangement uses TRBV5-1 and TRBJ2-7, with TRBD1 matching 7 bases. The DNA of the CDR3 is TGCGCCAGCAGCTTGGCTAATAGAGACAGGGATCCCCAGTTCTGGAATGAGCAGTACTTC. Its protein product is CASSLANRDRDPQFWNEQYF. The full variable domain, completed using reference TRBV5-1 and TRBJ2-7, is KAGVTQTPRYLIKTRGQQVTLSCSPISGHRSVSWYQQTPGQGLQFLFEYFSETQRNKGNFPGRFSGRQFSNSRSEMNVSTLELGDSALYLCASSLANRDRDPQFWNEQYFGPGTRLTVT.